This TCR beta chain was documented in a study of shared clonotypes between healthy human individuals. Study summary: Every donor yielded three CD4 naive, three CD4 memory, two CD8 naive and one CD8 memory plate.

Study outcomes and limitations: For sorted subsets, rarefaction showed incomplete sequencing despite large depth. It was anticipated that sequencing depth would influence how many clonotypes donors shared. Four donors shared about 5% of their naive CD4 clonotypes.

Terminally differentiated effector memory CD45RA+ cells were left out of the naive CD8 fraction, which was CD45RO-negative and positively selected for CCR7. This clone has just one count. The antigen is not known. The CDR3 is made up of 15 amino acids. Germline loops: CDR1 SEHNR, CDR2 FQNEAQ (reference sequence). The V end was cut by 4 bases, the J end by 2 bases, with 15 bases between. Measured with immunoSEQ multiplex PCR; TCRdb has only the in-frame clones, and not every one. The sample shows hundreds of thousands of clones, about 92% of them seen only once. The source is a man aged 30 to 39 in good health. The chain combines TRBV7-9 with TRBJ2-7; D not certain. Source material: naive CD8+ T cells sorted from blood. The CDR3 DNA reads as TGTGCCAGCAGCTCCCGAAGGACCGAAGCCTACGAGCAGTACTTC. Amino acids: CASSSRRTEAYEQYF.